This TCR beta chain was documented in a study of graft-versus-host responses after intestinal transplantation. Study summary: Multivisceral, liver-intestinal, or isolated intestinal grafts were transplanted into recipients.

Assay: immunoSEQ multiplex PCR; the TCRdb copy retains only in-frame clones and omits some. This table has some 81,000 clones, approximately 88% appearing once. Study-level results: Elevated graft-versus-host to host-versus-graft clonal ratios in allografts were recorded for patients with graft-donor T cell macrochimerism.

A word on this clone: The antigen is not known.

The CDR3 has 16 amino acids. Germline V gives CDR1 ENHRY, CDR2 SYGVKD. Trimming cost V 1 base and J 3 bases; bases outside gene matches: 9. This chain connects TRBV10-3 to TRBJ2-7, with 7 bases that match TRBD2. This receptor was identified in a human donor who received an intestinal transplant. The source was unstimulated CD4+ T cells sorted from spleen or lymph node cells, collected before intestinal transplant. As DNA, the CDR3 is TGTGCCATCAGTGAGTTTGCGGGAGCAGAGTACTACGAGCAGTACTTC. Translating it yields CAISEFAGAEYYEQYF.